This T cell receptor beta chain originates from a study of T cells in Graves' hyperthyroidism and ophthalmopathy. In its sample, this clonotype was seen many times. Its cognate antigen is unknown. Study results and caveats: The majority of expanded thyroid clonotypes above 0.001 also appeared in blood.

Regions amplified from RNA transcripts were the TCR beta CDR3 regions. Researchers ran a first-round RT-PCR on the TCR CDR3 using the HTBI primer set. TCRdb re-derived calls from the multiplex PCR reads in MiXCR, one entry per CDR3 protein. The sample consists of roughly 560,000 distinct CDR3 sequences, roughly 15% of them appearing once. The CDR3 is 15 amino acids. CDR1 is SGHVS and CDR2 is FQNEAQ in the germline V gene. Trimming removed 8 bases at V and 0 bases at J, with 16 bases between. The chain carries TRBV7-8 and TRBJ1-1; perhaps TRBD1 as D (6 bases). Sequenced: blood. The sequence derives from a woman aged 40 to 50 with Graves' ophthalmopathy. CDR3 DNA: TGTGCCAGCTTAGGGACAAAAAGGATGAACACTGAAGCTTTCTTT. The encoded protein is CASLGTKRMNTEAFF.